This T cell receptor beta chain emerged from a study of OX40 agonist ivuxolimab in advanced cancers. Using immunoSEQ multiplex PCR, the repertoire was profiled, and TCRdb retains in-frame clones only, with some absent. The table has about 79,000 clones, roughly 94% seen once. The receptor's source is an adult with an advanced solid tumor such as melanoma, head and neck, liver or kidney cancer. Specimen: CD4+ or CD8+ T cells sorted from blood, collected in a trial of the OX40 agonist ivuxolimab.

The CDR3 DNA is TGTGCCAGCAGCCACCCTAGACTATGGGGACAACCGAACACTGAAGCTTTCTTT. As protein: CASSHPRLWGQPNTEAFF. The V call is TRBV5-6, the J call TRBJ1-1; D is possibly TRBD1 (6 bases). CDR1 is SGHDT and CDR2 is YYEEEE in the germline V gene. Trimming left V 4 bases short and J 1 base short, with 23 bases between. The CDR3 loop spans 18 amino acids.